What follows are 11 T cell receptor beta chains derived from one specimen sequenced in a study of response to subunit inactivated influenza vaccine. A single record per CDR3 protein comes from TCRdb applying MiXCR to the RT-PCR reads. The sample lists about 310,000 distinct CDR3 sequences, less than 25% occurring once. The sample was PBMCs from blood, taken less than 22 months after vaccination. These TCRs come from a man aged 50 to 69 who received an inactivated influenza vaccine.

The chain joins TRBV29-1 to TRBJ2-7, with 8 bases matching TRBD1. V shed 6 bases and J 0 bases; nucleotides not matched to a gene: 7. Germline V CDR1 and CDR2: SQVTM, ANQGSEA. This CDR3 comprises 14 residues. The CDR3 DNA reads TGCAGCGTCCTACGACAGGGGAGCTCCTACGAGCAGTACTTC. It is translated as CSVLRQGSSYEQYF.

This clonotype showed up just a few times. The chain carries TRBV12-3 or TRBV12-4 and TRBJ2-3; no clear D gene. The V end was cut by 3 bases, the J end by 6 bases, with 13 bases between. The CDR3 runs 14 residues. The CDR3 coding sequence is TGTGCCAGCAGTTTTATCCCCAGTCGGGATACGCAGTATTTT. Protein product: CASSFIPSRDTQYF.

The rearrangement links TRBV4-1 to TRBJ1-2, with D hard to call. Germline lookup yields CDR1 MGHRA and CDR2 YSYEKL. Trimming cost V 4 bases and J 5 bases, with 20 bases left between them. This CDR3 region has 16 residues. The CDR3 sequence is CASSPLGSGYGYGYTF. The DNA of the CDR3 is TGCGCCAGCAGCCCACTAGGCTCTGGGTATGGTTATGGCTACACCTTC.

The J gene is TRBJ2-1, the V gene TRBV4-3; unclear D gene. The germline V and J ends were trimmed by 5 bases and 7 bases, with 12 bases remaining between them. From germline, CDR1 is LGHNA and CDR2 YSLEER. The CDR3 extends over 13 amino acids. CDR3 region: CASSVGSRNEQFF. DNA of the CDR3: TGCGCCAGCAGCGTAGGGTCACGGAATGAGCAGTTCTTC.

This clonotype appeared many times. This chain uses TRBV5-6 with TRBJ2-4; D is unclear. There are 14 residues in the CDR3. Trimming took 0 bases from V and 0 from J, leaving 4 bases between them. In germline, CDR1 is SGHDT, CDR2 YYEEEE. CDR3 DNA sequence: TGTGCCAGCAGCTTGGGATTAGCCAAAAACATTCAGTACTTC. Its protein is CASSLGLAKNIQYF.

J is TRBJ2-5 and V is TRBV2; no firm D call. The V and J ends lost 6 bases and 2 bases respectively, with 7 bases between them. There are 12 residues in the CDR3. Germline lookup yields CDR1 SNHLY and CDR2 FYNNEI. The CDR3 loop is CASRVLQETQYF. The DNA of the CDR3 is TGTGCCAGCAGGGTATTGCAAGAGACCCAGTACTTC.

There are a few counts of this clonotype. V is TRBV7-2 and J is TRBJ2-2, with D unresolved. The germline CDR1 and CDR2 sequences are SGHTA and FQGNSA. Trimming took off 1 base at V and 6 bases at J, with 12 bases between the two ends. The CDR3 has 15 residues. CDR3 sequence: CASSLEGGVAGELFF. The CDR3 DNA is TGTGCCAGCAGCTTAGAGGGTGGAGTTGCCGGGGAGCTGTTTTTT.

This clonotype was detected only a few times. The chain joins TRBV6-2 or TRBV6-3 to TRBJ2-1; tentatively, D is TRBD1 (6 bases). The CDR3 loop spans 14 amino acids. V was clipped by 7 bases and J by 6 bases, with 16 bases between them. Germline lookup yields CDR1 MNHEY and CDR2 SVGEGT. CDR3 nucleotide sequence: TGTGCCAGCAATCCAACAGGGTTCTCCAATGAGCAGTTCTTC. It specifies CASNPTGFSNEQFF.

Ten or more counts support this clonotype. V is TRBV7-9 and J is TRBJ1-1; TRBD1 matches at 7 bases. The germline V gene encodes CDR1 SEHNR and CDR2 FQNEAQ (reference sequence). This CDR3 is built from 14 residues. The trim removed 7 bases at V and 3 bases at J, leaving 8 bases unmatched. This CDR3 is CASTFTRGDTEAFF. DNA of the CDR3: TGTGCCAGCACCTTTACCAGGGGGGACACTGAAGCTTTCTTT.

The gene calls are TRBV14 and TRBJ2-7; a weak D match, TRBD1 (7 bases). V gave up 2 bases and J gave up 6 bases, with 11 bases separating them. CDR3 length: 13 amino acids. In germline, CDR1 is SGHDN, CDR2 FVKESK. This CDR3 is CASSQYRGGEQYF. The CDR3 DNA reads TGTGCCAGCAGCCAATACAGGGGAGGCGAGCAGTACTTC.

V and J are TRBV6-6 and TRBJ1-2; a weak D match, TRBD1 (6 bases). The CDR3 runs to 13 residues. Germline CDR1 reads MNHNY; CDR2 reads SVGAGI (reference sequence). V gave up 2 bases and J gave up 8 bases, with 12 bases separating them. The CDR3 spells CASSYVTGLGYTF. The CDR3 region has the DNA TGTGCCAGCAGTTACGTTACAGGGCTGGGCTACACCTTC.